A single sample is the source of the 19 T cell receptor beta chains below, sequenced in a study of CD8 T cells in ankylosing spondylitis. Study-wide results and caveats: What appeared characteristic of ankylosing spondylitis blood was a TCR beta motif of 7 or 8 highly homologous variants.

TCRdb re-derived calls from the 5' RACE reads in MiXCR, one entry per CDR3 protein. Of approximately 520,000 distinct CDR3 sequences detected, roughly 5.2% appear once; the ten largest clones hold under 4.5%. Antigens for these TCRs are unknown. The sample was blood, either unsorted or a sorted T cell fraction (not recorded which). The source of these receptors is a male donor with ankylosing spondylitis.

This clonotype was found a few times. The chain couples TRBV6-6 to TRBJ2-7; D call uncertain. Looked up from germline, CDR1 is MNHNY and CDR2 is SVGAGI (reference sequence). This CDR3 is 12 amino acids long. V lost 6 bases to trimming and J lost 6 bases, with 12 bases between them. The CDR3 here is CASSGLGSEQYF. The CDR3 DNA sequence: TGTGCCAGCAGCGGATTGGGGTCCGAGCAGTACTTC.

This clonotype was observed many times. J is TRBJ2-7 and V is TRBV11-2; the D gene is possibly TRBD2 (6 bases). Trimming stripped 6 bases from V and 3 bases from J, with 18 bases between. In germline, CDR1 is SGHAT, CDR2 FQNNGV. The CDR3 is 15 residues long. CDR3 in amino acids: CASSLAGGAYYEQYF. CDR3 nucleotides: TGTGCCAGCAGTCTTGCGGGCGGGGCCTACTACGAGCAGTACTTC.

There are many counts of this clonotype. The chain employs TRBV7-3 and TRBJ2-3; D is uncertain. The CDR3 contains 16 residues. With 2 bases removed from V and 3 bases from J, the gap between germline ends came to 15 bases. Germline V gene lookup returns CDR1 SGHTA and CDR2 FQGTGA. The CDR3 loop is CASSLFPTLGTDTQYF. DNA for the CDR3: TGTGCCAGCAGCTTATTTCCGACATTGGGGACAGATACGCAGTATTTT. The variable domain in full, with the rest retrieved from reference TRBV7-3 and TRBJ2-3, is GAGVSQTPSNKVTEKGKYVELRCDPISGHTALYWYRQSLGQGPEFLIYFQGTGAADDSGLPNDRFFAVRPEGSVSTLKIQRTERGDSAVYLCASSLFPTLGTDTQYFGPGTRLTVL.

Only a few counts were recorded for this clonotype. The chain has TRBV11-2 and TRBJ2-2, with TRBD1 as a possible D gene (5 bases). Germline V lookup: CDR1 SGHAT, CDR2 FQNNGV. V shed 3 bases and J shed 4 bases, with 12 bases lying between them. The CDR3 loop spans 15 amino acids. The CDR3: CASSFPGQSTGELFF. In DNA, the CDR3 is TGTGCCAGCAGCTTTCCCGGACAAAGCACCGGGGAGCTGTTTTTT. Looking up the rest from reference TRBV11-2 and TRBJ2-2 gives the full variable domain: EAGVAQSPRYKIIEKRQSVAFWCNPISGHATLYWYQQILGQGPKLLIQFQNNGVVDDSQLPKDRFSAERLKGVDSTLKIQPAKLEDSAVYLCASSFPGQSTGELFFGEGSRLTVL.

The chain recombines TRBV15 with TRBJ2-3, with 9 bases matching TRBD2. Per germline, CDR1 LNHNV and CDR2 YYDKDF (reference sequence). Trimming took 1 base from V and 3 from J; bases not matched to a gene: 8. The CDR3 extends over 17 amino acids. The CDR3 loop is CATSRGVRREGTDTQYF. CDR3 coding DNA: TGTGCCACCAGCAGAGGGGTCCGGCGGGAGGGGACAGATACGCAGTATTTT.

Ten or more counts support this clonotype. The chain recombines TRBV10-2 with TRBJ2-1; D uncertain. The V gene lost 6 bases and the J gene lost 6 bases, with 12 bases spanning the gap. CDR1 and CDR2 from the germline V gene are WSHSY and SAAADI. The CDR3 consists of 13 residues. The CDR3 nucleotides are TGCGCCAGCAGAAGAGGCGTGTCCAATGAGCAGTTCTTC. Amino acid sequence: CASRRGVSNEQFF.

This clonotype was recorded at least ten times. The V and J genes are TRBV9 and TRBJ2-7; D gene unclear. The CDR3 length is 14 residues. Trimming took off 0 bases at V and 2 bases at J, with 9 bases between the two ends. Germline V gene lookup returns CDR1 SGDLS and CDR2 YYNGEE. CDR3 in DNA: TGTGCCAGCAGCGTAGATGCACACCCCTACGAGCAGTACTTC. It specifies CASSVDAHPYEQYF.

This clonotype was detected many times. V and J are TRBV9 and TRBJ1-1, with D unresolved. CDR1 and CDR2 from the germline V gene are SGDLS and YYNGEE. Trimming cost V 3 bases and J 5 bases, with 14 bases left between them. This CDR3 is 14 amino acids long. The CDR3 DNA reads as TGTGCCAGCAGCGCGCGGGTCTCGGGGACTGAAGCTTTCTTT. Translating gives CASSARVSGTEAFF.

In its sample, this clonotype was seen many times. The chain carries TRBV27 and TRBJ1-2; 11 bases align to TRBD1. Germline CDR1 and CDR2: MNHEY and SMNVEV (reference sequence). This CDR3 has 15 residues. V dropped 5 bases and J dropped 4; count of bases not matched to a gene: 6. The CDR3 DNA sequence: TGTGCCAGCAGTCTGAGGACAGGGGGCGCCTATGGCTACACCTTC. This codes for CASSLRTGGAYGYTF.

In its sample, this clonotype was seen many times. V gene TRBV5-1 combines with J gene TRBJ2-2; D uncertain. Germline V lookup: CDR1 SGHRS, CDR2 YFSETQ. The CDR3 has 11 amino acids. The germline V and J ends were trimmed by 4 bases and 4 bases, with 2 bases remaining between them. The CDR3 bases are TGCGCCAGCAGCCCCACCGGGGAGCTGTTTTTT. Amino acid sequence: CASSPTGELFF.

This clonotype has a count of ten or more. The rearrangement links TRBV7-2 to TRBJ2-7, with 10 bases that match TRBD1. V shed 1 base, J shed 4 bases, and the junction held 4 bases outside the gene matches. The germline V gene has CDR1 SGHTA and CDR2 FQGNSA. The CDR3 runs 15 residues. The CDR3 reads CASSLDPDRGYEQYF. CDR3 nucleotide sequence: TGTGCCAGCAGCTTAGATCCGGACAGGGGGTACGAGCAGTACTTC.

This clonotype was observed many times. The rearrangement uses TRBV6-6 and TRBJ1-5; 7 bases align to TRBD1. Losses at the gene ends were 10 bases for V and 6 bases for J; bases not matched to a gene: 9. The CDR3 length is 13 residues. Germline values: CDR1 MNHNY, CDR2 SVGAGI (reference sequence). CDR3 sequence reads: CATDDRVGQPQHF. The DNA of the CDR3 is TGTGCCACGGACGACAGGGTTGGTCAGCCCCAGCATTTT.

This clonotype was counted at least ten times. This chain links TRBV5-1 with TRBJ1-1; possibly TRBD1 for D (6 bases). The CDR3 contains 16 residues. The germline V gene has CDR1 SGHRS and CDR2 YFSETQ. V lost 4 bases, J lost 1 base, and 17 bases lay in between. CDR3 loop: CASSPMGAGANTEAFF. The CDR3 DNA sequence: TGCGCCAGCAGCCCGATGGGGGCAGGGGCGAACACTGAAGCTTTCTTT.

This clonotype showed up just a few times. The rearrangement uses TRBV12-3 or TRBV12-4 and TRBJ2-3; TRBD1 matches 9 bases. J lost 2 bases, V lost 6 bases, and 3 bases had no gene match. This CDR3 is 14 amino acids long. The CDR3 coding sequence is TGTGCCAGCAGGGGACAGGGTCTCACAGATACGCAGTATTTT. This encodes CASRGQGLTDTQYF.

This clonotype was detected ten times or more. In DNA form, the CDR3 reads TGTGCCAGCAGTCGGGACACCCGACTCTACTTC. Its protein product is CASSRDTRLYF. This chain connects TRBV6-1 to TRBJ2-7, with D possibly matching TRBD1 (6 bases). This CDR3 comprises 11 residues. The V end lost 5 bases, the J end lost 13 bases, and 15 bases lay between the germline ends. Germline CDR1 reads MNHNS; CDR2 reads SASEGT.

This clonotype showed up many times. V and J are TRBV10-3 and TRBJ2-7; TRBD1 aligns across 10 bases. The length of the CDR3 is 16 residues. CDR1 and CDR2 (germline): ENHRY, SYGVKD. Trimming cost V 3 bases and J 2 bases; bases outside gene matches: 7. The CDR3 region has the DNA TGTGCCATCAGTGACCCGGGACAGGGGTTTGCCTACGAGCAGTACTTC. Translation: CAISDPGQGFAYEQYF.

This clonotype has ten or more counts. V gene TRBV24-1 combines with J gene TRBJ2-3, with D tentatively TRBD1 (5 bases). CDR3 length equals 15 residues. Germline values: CDR1 KGHDR, CDR2 SFDVKD. The V end lost 4 bases, the J end lost 2 bases, and 12 bases lay between the germline ends. The CDR3 here is CATSDPQENTDTQYF. Here the CDR3 DNA reads TGTGCCACCAGTGACCCACAGGAAAACACAGATACGCAGTATTTT.

This clonotype was counted at least ten times. The chain uses TRBV6-1 and TRBJ1-4; no reliable D call. Germline CDR1 and CDR2: MNHNS and SASEGT. V dropped 4 bases and J dropped 0 bases, with 9 bases sitting between them. This CDR3 region has 15 residues. CDR3 protein: CASSGALATNEKLFF. The CDR3 coding sequence is TGTGCCAGCAGTGGAGCCCTTGCAACTAATGAAAAACTGTTTTTT.

This clonotype was detected ten times or more. The chain is built from TRBV10-3 and TRBJ1-4, with 9 nucleotides matching TRBD1. The germline gives CDR1 ENHRY, CDR2 SYGVKD. This CDR3 is 13 amino acids long. Unmatched junction bases numbered 4, after V lost 6 bases and J lost 8 bases. In nucleotides, the CDR3 is TGTGCCATCAGCGGACAGGGGTACGAAAAACTGTTTTTT. Translated, it gives CAISGQGYEKLFF.